This T cell receptor (beta chain) is from a study of blood T cell repertoires in COVID-19. In the study overall: The samples span acute and convalescent COVID-19 from the United States, Italy and Spain. T cells, B-cell-depleted T cells, or PBMCs provided the cDNA or gDNA that served as material.

V gave up 0 bases and J gave up 4 bases; unmatched junction bases: 5. Germline-derived CDR1 and CDR2 are LNHDA and SQIVND (reference sequence). The CDR3 consists of 16 residues. As processed by the authors: Nucleated cell number was recorded as an estimate derived from reference gene primer amplification. Clones were sequenced by immunoSEQ multiplex PCR, and TCRdb holds only the in-frame ones, with some missing. That table supplies the V and J calls and clone size; D and trimming were determined from the DNA. There are 250,000 or so clones in the sample; roughly 89% occur only once, and around 4.6% lies in the top ten.

This receptor was identified in a woman aged 40 to 50 who had recovered from COVID-19. Sequenced: peripheral blood. The gene calls are TRBV19 and TRBJ1-5, with 8 bases fitting TRBD1. CDR3 in DNA: TGTGCCAGTAGTATAGAGGGCAGGGGGCGGAATCAGCCCCAGCATTTT. The encoded protein is CASSIEGRGRNQPQHF.